Below, 7 T cell receptor beta chains from the same sample are listed, as sequenced in a study of blood T cell repertoires in COVID-19. Clones were read by immunoSEQ multiplex PCR, and TCRdb kept only the in-frame ones, dropping some. The sample has about 140,000 clones, around 86% seen once; the top ten hold about two fifths. Material: peripheral blood. The receptor source for this set is a man aged 50 to 59 who had recovered from COVID-19.

This chain joins TRBV5-1 and TRBJ2-1; D perhaps matches TRBD2 (5 bases). CDR1 SGHRS and CDR2 YFSETQ come from the germline V gene. CDR3 size: 16 residues. The V gene lost 2 bases and the J gene lost 1 base, with 13 bases spanning the gap. CDR3 sequence reads: CASSFFGRGSYNEQFF. The CDR3 DNA sequence: TGCGCCAGCAGCTTTTTTGGACGGGGATCCTACAATGAGCAGTTCTTC.

The V call is TRBV4-3, the J call TRBJ2-3; 8 bases align to TRBD2. Germline loops: CDR1 LGHNA, CDR2 YSLEER. V shed 0 bases, J shed 1 base, and the junction held 6 bases outside the gene matches. The CDR3 loop spans 17 amino acids. The CDR3 sequence: CASSQDWSGGGTDTQYF. The CDR3 nucleotides are TGCGCCAGCAGCCAAGATTGGAGCGGGGGCGGCACAGATACGCAGTATTTT.

This chain links TRBV9 with TRBJ2-3; a possible D gene is TRBD2 (5 bases). CDR1 is SGDLS and CDR2 is YYNGEE in the germline V gene. The V and J ends lost 4 bases and 2 bases respectively, with 14 bases between them. CDR3 length: 15 amino acids. CDR3 nucleotides: TGTGCCAGCAGCCTAGGCCCGGGAATCACAGATACGCAGTATTTT. It codes for CASSLGPGITDTQYF.

The chain joins TRBV20-1 to TRBJ2-7, with TRBD1 as a possible D gene (5 bases). V dropped 5 bases and J dropped 6 bases, with 11 bases sitting between them. There are 11 residues in the CDR3. Germline V gene lookup returns CDR1 DFQATT and CDR2 SNEGSKA (reference sequence). CDR3 loop: CSAGQGGEQYF. In DNA form, the CDR3 reads TGCAGTGCTGGGCAGGGTGGCGAGCAGTACTTC.

The chain uses TRBV7-2 and TRBJ2-2; tentatively, D is TRBD2 (5 bases). V was cut by 1 base and J by 4 bases, with 7 bases left in between. Germline CDR1 and CDR2: SGHTA and FQGNSA. The CDR3 spans 14 residues. CDR3 sequence (DNA): TGTGCCAGCAGCTTAGTAGGAGGCACCGGGGAGCTGTTTTTT. Translating gives CASSLVGGTGELFF.

The chain employs TRBV11-3 and TRBJ2-5; 13 bases are a match to TRBD2. The V gene end was trimmed by 6 bases and the J gene end by 4 bases; junction bases not matched to a gene: 5. Per germline, CDR1 SGHNT and CDR2 YENEEA. This CDR3 is 15 amino acids long. CDR3 region: CASSIRTSGGETQYF. The CDR3 DNA reads TGTGCCAGCAGTATTAGGACTAGCGGGGGAGAGACCCAGTACTTC.

J is TRBJ2-7 and V is TRBV10-3; D is ambiguous. Per the germline V gene, CDR1 is ENHRY and CDR2 is SYGVKD. This CDR3 has 15 residues. Trimming took 0 bases from V and 0 from J, leaving 9 bases between them. The CDR3 nucleotides read TGTGCCATCAGTGAGTCGCTTCAGTTCTCCTACGAGCAGTACTTC. Protein sequence: CAISESLQFSYEQYF.